The source of this TCR beta chain is a study of tumor-infiltrating lymphocytes in oesophageal squamous cell carcinoma. TCRdb fed the PCR reads into MiXCR, producing one record per CDR3 protein. The data contain approximately 19,000 distinct CDR3 sequences, roughly 39% of them seen just once; the ten biggest clones take up about 10%. The CDR3 is 14 amino acids. Germline V gives CDR1 MNHNS, CDR2 SASEGT. The ends were cut back, 7 bases at V and 4 bases at J, with 15 bases in the middle. The chain is built from TRBV6-1 and TRBJ2-3; D gene uncertain. The clonotype comes from a male donor with esophageal squamous cell carcinoma. The source material was normal esophageal tissue next to the tumor. The CDR3 DNA follows: TGTGCCAGCACTACGACGACCGCAGCAGATACGCAGTATTTT. Its protein is CASTTTTAADTQYF.